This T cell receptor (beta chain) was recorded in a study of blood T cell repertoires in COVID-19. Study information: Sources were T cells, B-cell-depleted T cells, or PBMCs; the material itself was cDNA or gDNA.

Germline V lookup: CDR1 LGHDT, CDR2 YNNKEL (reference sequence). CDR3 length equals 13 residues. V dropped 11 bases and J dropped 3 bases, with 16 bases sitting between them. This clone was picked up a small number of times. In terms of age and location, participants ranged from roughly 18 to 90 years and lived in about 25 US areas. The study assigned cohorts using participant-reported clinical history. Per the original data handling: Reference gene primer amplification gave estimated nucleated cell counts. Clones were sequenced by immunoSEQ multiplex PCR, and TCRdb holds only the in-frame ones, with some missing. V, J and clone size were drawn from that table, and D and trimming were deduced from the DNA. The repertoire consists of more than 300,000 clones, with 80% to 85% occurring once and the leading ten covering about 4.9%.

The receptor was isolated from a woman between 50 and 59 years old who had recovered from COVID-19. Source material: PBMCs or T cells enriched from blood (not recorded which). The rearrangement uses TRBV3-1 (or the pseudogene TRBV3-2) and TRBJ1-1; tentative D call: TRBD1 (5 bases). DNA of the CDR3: TGTGCCTCCACAGACAGAGGCCACACTGAAGCTTTCTTT. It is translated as CASTDRGHTEAFF.